These 25 T cell receptor beta chains originate from one sample sequenced in a study of blood T cells in healthy people across ages. Through a sample-barcoded 5' primer and a J-beta primer mix, a second PCR was run for roughly 7 to 11 cycles. TCRdb re-analysed the 5' RACE reads in MiXCR, keeping a single row per CDR3 protein. The sample holds 1.5 million to 2 million distinct CDR3 sequences, approximately 50% seen once. The sample comprised blood. Receptors were obtained from a woman between 40 and 55 years old in good health.

The chain uses TRBV6-2 or TRBV6-3 and TRBJ2-3, with TRBD1 identical over 9 bases. The V gene end was trimmed by 1 base and the J gene end by 1 base; junction bases not matched to a gene: 6. Germline V gives CDR1 MNHEY, CDR2 SVGEGT. There are 17 residues in the CDR3. The CDR3 DNA reads TGTGCCAGCAGTTACTGGACAGGGGAACAAGGCACAGATACGCAGTATTTT. It specifies CASSYWTGEQGTDTQYF.

The rearrangement links TRBV12-3 or TRBV12-4 to TRBJ2-2; 11 bases fit TRBD1. V dropped 8 bases and J dropped 2; count of bases not matched to a gene: 4. CDR3 size: 15 residues. CDR3 region: CASGRTGGNTGELFF. CDR3 in DNA: TGTGCCAGCGGAAGGACAGGGGGCAACACCGGGGAGCTGTTTTTT.

This chain connects TRBV7-6 to TRBJ2-4; D is possibly TRBD1 (6 bases). Trimming took 5 bases from V and 8 from J, leaving 19 bases between them. The CDR3 is 15 amino acids. Germline values: CDR1 SGHVS, CDR2 FNYEAQ. As DNA, the CDR3 is TGTGCCAGCAGCACGTCCTCAGGGGAAGGTCACATTCAGTACTTC. Encoded protein: CASSTSSGEGHIQYF.

This clonotype was detected only a few times. The chain couples TRBV29-1 to TRBJ2-7; no firm D call. The CDR3 loop spans 12 amino acids. The V end was cut by 2 bases, the J end by 5 bases, with 10 bases between. CDR1 is SQVTM and CDR2 is ANQGSEA in the germline V gene. CDR3 sequence reads: CSVERQNNEQYF. CDR3 in DNA: TGCAGCGTTGAAAGACAAAATAACGAGCAGTACTTC.

The V and J genes are TRBV7-4 and TRBJ2-3; a weak D match, TRBD2 (7 bases). The CDR3 runs to 16 residues. Germline CDR1 reads SGHVT; CDR2 reads SQSDAQ. The ends were cut back, 3 bases at V and 1 base at J, with 14 bases in the middle. CDR3 region: CASSFTTGGRTDTQYF. The CDR3 nucleotides are TGTGCCAGCAGCTTCACGACGGGGGGCCGCACAGATACGCAGTATTTT. Full variable domain (rest looked up from reference TRBV7-4 and TRBJ2-3): GAGVSQSPRYKVAKRGRDVALRCDSISGHVTLYWYRQTLGQGSEVLTYSQSDAQRDKSGRPSGRFSAERPERSVSTLKIQRTEQGDSAVYLCASSFTTGGRTDTQYFGPGTRLTVL.

V gene TRBV28 combines with J gene TRBJ2-6; TRBD2 matches 8 bases. The length of the CDR3 is 17 residues. Germline CDR1 MDHEN, CDR2 SYDVKM. V was clipped by 6 bases and J by 0 bases; unmatched bases: 7. CDR3 in DNA: TGTGCCAGCAGATCCGGGGGGGGAGTCTCTGGGGCCAACGTCCTGACTTTC. Residues: CASRSGGGVSGANVLTF.

This clonotype was detected a few times. V is TRBV4-1 and J is TRBJ2-5; the D gene is possibly TRBD1 (5 bases). The CDR3 spans 13 residues. Trimming shortened V by 5 bases and J by 5 bases, and 12 bases separated the two germline ends. CDR1 and CDR2 (germline): MGHRA, YSYEKL. Here the CDR3 DNA reads TGCGCCAGCAGCGTCCGACAGACGGAGACCCAGTACTTC. This codes for CASSVRQTETQYF.

In this sample, this clonotype turned up a few times. V gene TRBV25-1 combines with J gene TRBJ1-2; D might be TRBD1 (5 bases). From germline, CDR1 is MGHDK and CDR2 SYGVNS. V was pared by 7 bases and J by 7 bases, with 10 bases between. This CDR3 has 11 amino acids. CDR3 in DNA: TGTGCCAGCACGCGAGGGACTGGCTACACCTTC. Translation: CASTRGTGYTF.

A single count supports this clonotype. This rearrangement joins TRBV20-1 to TRBJ2-4; 8 nucleotides line up with TRBD1. The CDR3 sequence is 12 residues long. Germline values: CDR1 DFQATT, CDR2 SNEGSKA (reference sequence). The junction had 10 bases not matched to a gene; V was cut back by 3 bases and J by 15 bases. The CDR3 DNA reads as TGCAGTGCTAGCCCTTCCCAGGGGGCGGGGTACTTC. It translates to CSASPSQGAGYF.

V is TRBV6-2 or TRBV6-3 and J is TRBJ1-2, with D uncertain. Germline values: CDR1 MNHEY, CDR2 SVGEGT. This CDR3 has 13 amino acids. V was pared by 8 bases and J by 8 bases, with 18 bases between. The CDR3 bases are TGTGCCAGCCTCTCCTCGGTAGCTGGCGGCTACACCTTC. It translates to CASLSSVAGGYTF.

This sequence joins TRBV7-3 and TRBJ1-4; 7 bases fit TRBD1. The germline V gene has CDR1 SGHTA and CDR2 FQGTGA. V was clipped by 4 bases and J by 8 bases; unmatched bases: 7. This CDR3 region has 14 residues. The chain's CDR3 is CASSSTGAGEKLFF. CDR3 sequence (DNA): TGTGCCAGCAGCTCAACAGGGGCAGGGGAAAAACTGTTTTTT.

Only a few counts were recorded for this clonotype. Given a much more abundant clone one base away, this may be a read error. This sequence joins TRBV7-2 and TRBJ2-1, with 8 positions matching TRBD2. CDR1 and CDR2 from the germline V gene are SGHTA and FQGNSA. V was pared by 5 bases and J by 9 bases, with 9 bases of the junction left unmatched. The CDR3 covers 14 residues. This CDR3 reads CASSPVAGSREQFF. The CDR3, as DNA: TGTGCCAGCAGCCCAGTAGCGGGGTCCCGTGAGCAGTTCTTC. The full variable domain, its missing parts supplied by reference TRBV7-2 and TRBJ2-1, is GAGVSQSPSNKVTEKGKDVELRCDPISGHTALYWYRQSLGQGLEFLIYFQGNSAPDKSGLPSDRFSAERTGGSVSTLTIQRTQQEDSAVYLCASSPVAGSREQFFGPGTRLTVL.

This clonotype was observed a handful of times. The rearrangement uses TRBV9 and TRBJ2-1; 8 nucleotides line up with TRBD1. V lost 2 bases and J lost 12; bases outside the gene matches: 13. The CDR3 sequence is 15 residues long. CDR1 is SGDLS and CDR2 is YYNGEE in the germline V gene. The CDR3 spells CASSVGTGGLQGQFF. The CDR3 coding sequence is TGTGCCAGCAGCGTCGGGACAGGAGGCCTTCAGGGGCAGTTCTTC.

The CDR3 protein is CASSPAAGFGTGELFF. The CDR3 nucleotides are TGTGCCAGCAGCCCCGCCGCTGGGTTTGGTACCGGGGAGCTGTTTTTT. The chain carries TRBV11-2 and TRBJ2-2; D is undetermined. This CDR3 region has 16 residues. V was cut by 5 bases and J by 5 bases, with 18 bases left in between. Germline V gene lookup returns CDR1 SGHAT and CDR2 FQNNGV.

V and J are TRBV12-5 and TRBJ2-1, with 10 bases fitting TRBD1. Per the germline V gene, CDR1 is LGHNT and CDR2 is FRNRAP. After removal of 6 bases from V and 9 bases from J, the junction contained 8 bases not matched to a gene. The CDR3 has 14 residues. The CDR3 reads CASGLTGGRGEQFF. CDR3 DNA sequence: TGTGCTAGTGGACTGACAGGGGGCCGGGGTGAGCAGTTCTTC.

V gene TRBV5-1 combines with J gene TRBJ1-1, with no clear D. V was trimmed by 4 bases and J by 6 bases, leaving 16 bases between them. CDR1 and CDR2 (germline): SGHRS, YFSETQ. The CDR3 length is 14 residues. CDR3 residues: CASSLIFESAEAFF. CDR3 DNA sequence: TGCGCCAGCAGCCTTATATTTGAGAGTGCTGAAGCTTTCTTT.

This clonotype appeared a single time. The genes are TRBV6-2 or TRBV6-3 and TRBJ2-5; TRBD2 might be the D (7 bases). The J call is doubtful: the DNA matches TRBJ2-7 better. Germline CDR1 MNHEY, CDR2 SVGEGT. This CDR3 has 16 residues. In DNA form, the CDR3 reads TGTGCCAGCAGTACGGTATGGGGGGGCCAACCCTACGAGCAGTACTTC. Its translation: CASSTVWGGQPYEQYF.

This clonotype was counted a few times. This sequence joins TRBV5-1 and TRBJ2-1, with D perhaps assigned TRBD1 or TRBD2 (6 bases each). The CDR3 totals 17 residues. Trimming shortened V by 0 bases and J by 0 bases, and 13 bases separated the two germline ends. The germline gives CDR1 SGHRS, CDR2 YFSETQ. The CDR3 region has the DNA TGCGCCAGCAGCTTGGCTAAAGGGGGGAGCTCCTACAATGAGCAGTTCTTC. Translated: CASSLAKGGSSYNEQFF.

This chain joins TRBV29-1 and TRBJ2-3; no reliable D call. V was shortened by 3 bases and J by 2 bases, with 12 bases between the two germline ends. This CDR3 spans 14 amino acids. Germline loops: CDR1 SQVTM, CDR2 ANQGSEA. The CDR3 DNA reads TGCAGCGTTGACGTAGGTCCCCTCACAGATACGCAGTATTTT. Translation gives CSVDVGPLTDTQYF.

J is TRBJ2-1 and V is TRBV20-1; 8 bases fit TRBD1. The CDR3 consists of 16 residues. V trimming: 3 bases; J trimming: 6 bases; junction bases outside the gene matches: 13. In germline, CDR1 is DFQATT, CDR2 SNEGSKA (reference sequence). The DNA of the CDR3 is TGCAGTGCTAGGGTGTGGGGGCAGGGGACAGGCAATGAGCAGTTCTTC. This translates into CSARVWGQGTGNEQFF.

The rearrangement uses TRBV2 and TRBJ2-4; 8 nucleotides align to TRBD2. J gave up 1 base and V 8 bases, and 4 bases lay outside the gene matches. Germline CDR1 and CDR2: SNHLY and FYNNEI. The CDR3 is made up of 14 amino acids. The CDR3 DNA sequence: TGTGCCAGCGGACGGGAGGGGGCCAAAAACATTCAGTACTTC. This codes for CASGREGAKNIQYF.

This chain joins TRBV11-2 and TRBJ1-1; 7 bases align to TRBD1. V lost 5 bases to trimming and J lost 5 bases; unmatched junction nucleotides: 8. The germline V gene encodes CDR1 SGHAT and CDR2 FQNNGV. This CDR3 is built from 14 residues. As DNA, the CDR3 is TGTGCCAGCAGCCCGGAGGACAGGTTTACTGAAGCTTTCTTT. This translates into CASSPEDRFTEAFF.

The rearrangement links TRBV12-3 or TRBV12-4 to TRBJ1-5; D perhaps matches TRBD1 (6 bases). Trimming left V 6 bases short and J 3 bases short, with 18 bases between. This CDR3 has 16 amino acids. CDR3 sequence reads: CASRPPAGGYNQPQHF. CDR3 coding DNA: TGTGCCAGCAGGCCACCGGCCGGGGGCTACAATCAGCCCCAGCATTTT.

This chain joins TRBV18 and TRBJ2-7, with 7 nucleotides matching TRBD1. The germline gives CDR1 KGHSH, CDR2 LQKENI. Trimming cost V 1 base and J 2 bases; bases outside gene matches: 8. This CDR3 is 16 amino acids long. The CDR3 region is CASSPRGTVITYEQYF. The DNA for the CDR3 is TGTGCCAGCTCACCACGTGGGACAGTCATAACCTACGAGCAGTACTTC.

V usage is TRBV20-1 and J usage is TRBJ2-7; D is tentatively TRBD1 or TRBD2 (5 bases each). The CDR3 spans 14 residues. Germline loops: CDR1 DFQATT, CDR2 SNEGSKA (reference sequence). Written as DNA, the CDR3 is TGCAAAACCAGCCGGGACCGAGACTCCTACGAGCAGTACTTC. Its translation: CKTSRDRDSYEQYF.